This TCR beta chain was recovered during a study of blood T cell repertoires in COVID-19. Living in 24 US areas, the participants were between roughly 18 and 90 years of age. Self-reported history from a screening survey and questionnaire set each donor's cohort. Cohort 3 recovered donors had two negative PCRs, clearance, or symptom resolution. In the source study's methods: Using reference gene primer amplification, nucleated cell counts were estimated. Method: immunoSEQ multiplex PCR; TCRdb's copy keeps in-frame clones and lacks some. Clonal size and the V and J genes are those of that table, whereas D and trimming came from the DNA. The sample lists around 230,000 clones, 82% occurring once. Sequencing was carried out using PBMCs or T cells enriched from blood (not recorded which). The source of this sequence is a man aged 35 to 55 who had recovered from COVID-19.

The DNA for the CDR3 is TGTGCCAGCAGTGCTGGGGGCCGGAACACTGAAGCTTTCTTT. Translation: CASSAGGRNTEAFF. The genes are TRBV2 and TRBJ1-1, with D possibly being TRBD1 (6 bases). CDR3 length: 14 residues. Germline loops: CDR1 SNHLY, CDR2 FYNNEI. Trimming removed 4 bases from V and 1 base from J, with 10 bases in between. Full variable domain (remainder filled in from reference TRBV2 and TRBJ1-1): EPEVTQTPSHQVTQMGQEVILRCVPISNHLYFYWYRQILGQKVEFLVSFYNNEISEKSEIFDDQFSVERPDGSNFTLKIRSTKLEDSAMYFCASSAGGRNTEAFFGQGTRLTVV.